This passage covers 11 T cell receptor beta chains from one sample sequenced in a study of T cell responses to AZD1222 COVID-19 vaccine. Only in-frame clones appear in the TCRdb table, and some are missing; sequencing was by immunoSEQ multiplex PCR. The repertoire holds approximately 160,000 clones, with about 90% as singletons. The material sequenced was peripheral blood, taken 28 days after the second AZD1222 dose. The receptors shown here come from an adult who received the AZD1222 COVID-19 vaccine.

The DNA of the CDR3 is TGTGCCAGCAGCTTGGCATTAGCGGGGGGGCTCGATGAGCAGTTCTTC. Amino acid sequence: CASSLALAGGLDEQFF. The genes are TRBV5-4 and TRBJ2-1, with 11 bases fitting TRBD2. V was pared by 0 bases and J by 8 bases, with 7 bases of the junction left unmatched. Germline V gene sequence: CDR1 SGHNT, CDR2 YYREEE (reference sequence). This CDR3 has 16 residues. The whole variable domain, filled in from reference TRBV5-4 and TRBJ2-1, reads ETGVTQSPTHLIKTRGQQVTLRCSSQSGHNTVSWYQQALGQGPQFIFQYYREEENGRGNFPPRFSGLQFPNYSSELNVNALELDDSALYLCASSLALAGGLDEQFFGPGTRLTVL.

This sequence joins TRBV5-1 and TRBJ1-1, with D hard to call. V lost 3 bases to trimming and J lost 1 base, with 7 bases between them. CDR3 length: 13 residues. The germline CDR1 and CDR2 sequences are SGHRS and YFSETQ. This chain's CDR3 is CASSSNANTEAFF. The CDR3 bases are TGCGCCAGCAGCTCGAACGCGAACACTGAAGCTTTCTTT.

This clone was observed a single time. The chain couples TRBV7-2 to TRBJ2-1; TRBD1 matches at 7 bases. CDR3 length equals 15 residues. The germline V gene has CDR1 SGHTA and CDR2 FQGNSA. Trimming removed 4 bases from V and 2 bases from J; junction bases left unmatched: 5. CDR3 sequence: CASSSSGTAYNEQFF. In nucleotides, the CDR3 is TGTGCCAGCAGCTCCTCCGGGACAGCCTACAATGAGCAGTTCTTC.

V and J are TRBV2 and TRBJ1-6; D may be TRBD1 (5 bases). Germline V gives CDR1 SNHLY, CDR2 FYNNEI. Trimming shortened V by 4 bases and J by 10 bases, and 11 bases separated the two germline ends. This CDR3 has 13 residues. The CDR3 loop reads CASSGDPGSPLHF. CDR3 DNA sequence: TGTGCCAGCAGTGGAGACCCAGGGTCACCCCTCCACTTT. The full variable domain, in which reference TRBV2 and TRBJ1-6 provide the parts outside the CDR3, is EPEVTQTPSHQVTQMGQEVILRCVPISNHLYFYWYRQILGQKVEFLVSFYNNEISEKSEIFDDQFSVERPDGSNFTLKIRSTKLEDSAMYFCASSGDPGSPLHFGNGTRLTVT.

The CDR3 nucleotides are TGTGCCAGCAGCTTCGCGAATGGCTACGAGCAGTACTTC. This encodes CASSFANGYEQYF. The chain uses TRBV6-2 or TRBV6-3 and TRBJ2-7; unclear D gene. CDR1 and CDR2 from the germline V gene are MNHEY and SVGEGT. Deletions cut 6 bases from V and 3 bases from J, with 12 bases between. This CDR3 spans 13 amino acids.

This clone was counted once. The chain is built from TRBV2 and TRBJ1-2; weak D call: TRBD1 (5 bases). The V end was cut by 0 bases, the J end by 4 bases, with 12 bases between. Germline loops: CDR1 SNHLY, CDR2 FYNNEI. The CDR3 is 15 amino acids. This CDR3 reads CASSEAGGWGYGYTF. In DNA, the CDR3 is TGTGCCAGCAGTGAAGCGGGGGGTTGGGGCTATGGCTACACCTTC.

The chain carries TRBV19 and TRBJ1-2; D is possibly TRBD1 (5 bases). CDR1 is LNHDA, CDR2 SQIVND, per germline (reference sequence). CDR3 length: 16 residues. With 2 bases removed from V and 2 bases from J, the gap between germline ends came to 15 bases. CDR3 amino acids: CASSISSGTINYGYTF. For the CDR3, the DNA is TGTGCCAGTAGTATAAGTAGCGGGACGATCAACTATGGCTACACCTTC. Full variable domain (remainder filled in from reference TRBV19 and TRBJ1-2): DGGITQSPKYLFRKEGQNVTLSCEQNLNHDAMYWYRQDPGQGLRLIYYSQIVNDFQKGDIAEGYSVSREKKESFPLTVTSAQKNPTAFYLCASSISSGTINYGYTFGSGTRLTVV.

The chain employs TRBV7-8 and TRBJ1-6; a possible D gene is TRBD1 (5 bases). V lost 2 bases and J lost 6, with 8 bases in between. The CDR3 is 14 amino acids. Looked up from germline, CDR1 is SGHVS and CDR2 is FQNEAQ. The CDR3 DNA follows: TGTGCCAGCAGCTTAAGACAGTCTAATTCACCCCTCCACTTT. Its translation is CASSLRQSNSPLHF.

The chain has TRBV10-3 and TRBJ2-5, with unresolved D. The CDR3 is 12 amino acids. The germline gives CDR1 ENHRY, CDR2 SYGVKD. Between the trimmed V and J ends, which lost 2 bases and 3 bases, there was a span of 4 bases. CDR3 region: CAISEGEETQYF. For the CDR3, the DNA is TGTGCCATCAGTGAGGGAGAAGAGACCCAGTACTTC.

This clone came up a few times. The chain carries TRBV7-9 and TRBJ2-7, with a tentative D call TRBD1 (6 bases). The CDR3 runs 15 residues. CDR1 and CDR2 (germline): SEHNR, FQNEAQ (reference sequence). V was clipped by 5 bases and J by 2 bases, with 16 bases between them. CDR3 DNA sequence: TGTGCCAGCAGCATTGGACAGACTATTCCCTACGAGCAGTACTTC. Its translation is CASSIGQTIPYEQYF.

The chain links TRBV4-1 to TRBJ1-6, with D unclear. CDR3 length equals 16 residues. V gave up 4 bases and J gave up 0 bases, with 10 bases separating them. The germline CDR1 and CDR2 sequences are MGHRA and YSYEKL. CDR3 in DNA: TGCGCCAGCAGCCGAACTGACGCCTCCTATAATTCACCCCTCCACTTT. Its translation is CASSRTDASYNSPLHF.